The TCR beta chain under discussion was sequenced for a study of CD8 T cells in Susac syndrome. Findings and limits, study-wide: Susac syndrome CD4+ T cell repertoires showed no clonal expansion.

cDNA came from approximately 0.5 to 1 ug RNA primed by random hexamers. It was immunoSEQ multiplex PCR that amplified TCR beta CDR3 across 54 Vbeta and 13 Jbeta. TCRdb re-analysed the immunoSEQ multiplex PCR reads in MiXCR, keeping a single row per CDR3 protein. Among about 240,000 distinct CDR3 sequences listed, 95% to 97% were seen once. On this clonotype itself: Its target is not known.

From germline, CDR1 is LGHDT and CDR2 YNNKEL (reference sequence). V was clipped by 1 base and J by 3 bases, with 10 bases between them. This CDR3 has 14 residues. This sequence joins TRBV3-1 and TRBJ2-7, with D perhaps TRBD1 (6 bases). The TCR originated in a human donor with Susac syndrome. The sample was CD4+ T cells from PBMCs. CDR3 region: CASSQGTASYEQYF. CDR3 bases: TGTGCCAGCAGCCAAGGGACAGCCAGCTACGAGCAGTACTTC.